This T cell receptor beta chain was identified in a study of blood T cell repertoires in COVID-19. Measured with immunoSEQ multiplex PCR; TCRdb has only the in-frame clones, and not every one. The repertoire includes some 160,000 clones, 79% of them detected once, and around 20% sits in the top ten. V was shortened by 1 base and J by 1 base, with 16 bases between the two germline ends. This CDR3 spans 17 amino acids. Per the germline V gene, CDR1 is MGHRA and CDR2 is YSYEKL. Grouping used clinical history reported by participants in a survey and questionnaire. The sequenced material came from PBMCs or T cells enriched from blood (not recorded which). This receptor was identified in a woman in her seventies in a cohort exposed to, infected with or recovered from COVID-19 (not recorded which). This rearrangement joins TRBV4-1 to TRBJ1-1; weak D call: TRBD1 (5 bases). CDR3 sequence: CASSQARRVYTNTEAFF. Written as DNA, the CDR3 is TGCGCCAGCAGCCAAGCGCGCAGGGTTTATACGAACACTGAAGCTTTCTTT.